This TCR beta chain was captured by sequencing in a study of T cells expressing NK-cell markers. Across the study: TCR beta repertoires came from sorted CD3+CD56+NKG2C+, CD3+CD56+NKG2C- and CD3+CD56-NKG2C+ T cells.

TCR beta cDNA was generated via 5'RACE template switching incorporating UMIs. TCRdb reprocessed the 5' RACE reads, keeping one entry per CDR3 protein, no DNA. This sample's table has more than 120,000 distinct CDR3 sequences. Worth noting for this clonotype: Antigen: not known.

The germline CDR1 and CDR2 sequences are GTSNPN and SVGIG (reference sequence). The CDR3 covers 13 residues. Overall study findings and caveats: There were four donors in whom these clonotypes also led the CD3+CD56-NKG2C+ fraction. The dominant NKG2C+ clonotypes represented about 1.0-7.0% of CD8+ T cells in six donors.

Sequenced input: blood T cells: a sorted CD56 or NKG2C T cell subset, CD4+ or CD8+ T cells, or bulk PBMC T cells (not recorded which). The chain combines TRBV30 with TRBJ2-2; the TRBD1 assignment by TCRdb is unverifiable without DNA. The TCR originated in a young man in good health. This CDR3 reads CAWSFAPGGELFF.